Below are 10 T cell receptor beta chains sequenced from a single sample in a study of blood T cells in healthy people across ages. A second PCR, run for roughly 7 to 11 cycles, used a sample-barcoded 5' primer plus a J-beta primer mix. Each CDR3 protein is one row after TCRdb ran MiXCR on the 5' RACE reads. The table lists about 830,000 distinct CDR3 sequences, 60% to 80% of them singletons. Sequenced: blood. All receptors come from a man aged 25-45 years in good health.

The chain couples TRBV20-1 to TRBJ2-5, with D tentatively TRBD2 (7 bases). Looked up from germline, CDR1 is DFQATT and CDR2 is SNEGSKA (reference sequence). This CDR3 has 15 residues. The V end was cut by 0 bases, the J end by 11 bases, with 22 bases between. The chain's CDR3 is CSARDGRAGDNEQYF. CDR3 sequence (DNA): TGCAGTGCTAGAGATGGCCGGGCGGGGGACAATGAGCAGTACTTC.

Of note for this clonotype: The germline gene is not matched at one end of the junction; a read error may be the cause. The chain joins TRBV28 to TRBJ1-4; no definite D call. Germline V gene data show CDR1 as MDHEN and CDR2 as SYDVKM. The CDR3 has 15 amino acids. The DNA for the CDR3 is TGTGCCGGCAGTACCAGACATCCGACTAATGAAAAACTGTTTTTT. Residues: CAGSTRHPTNEKLFF.

The genes are TRBV20-1 and TRBJ2-3; no clear D gene. The CDR3 runs to 14 residues. Germline loops: CDR1 DFQATT, CDR2 SNEGSKA (reference sequence). V was clipped by 4 bases and J by 1 base, with 12 bases between them. The DNA of the CDR3 is TGCAGTGCTAAAAGCCCCGAGGGCACAGATACGCAGTATTTT. It yields the protein CSAKSPEGTDTQYF.

This clonotype has more than one count but fewer than ten. CDR3 nucleotide sequence: TGCAGCGTTGACCAACCGGGACAGGGGGTGAACGAGCAGTACTTC. Its protein is CSVDQPGQGVNEQYF. The chain is built from TRBV29-1 and TRBJ2-7, with TRBD1 matching over 11 bases. The CDR3 has 15 residues. The V gene end was trimmed by 3 bases and the J gene end by 5 bases; junction bases not matched to a gene: 9. The germline CDR1 and CDR2 sequences are SQVTM and ANQGSEA.

This clonotype was seen more than once but under ten times. The V and J genes are TRBV14 and TRBJ2-5; TRBD2 agrees at 10 bases. Germline V gene data show CDR1 as SGHDN and CDR2 as FVKESK. This CDR3 comprises 16 residues. V was clipped by 4 bases and J by 2 bases; unmatched bases: 7. CDR3 nucleotide sequence: TGTGCCAGCAGCCCGAGGACTAGCGGAAGGCAAGAGACCCAGTACTTC. Protein sequence: CASSPRTSGRQETQYF.

V gene TRBV29-1 combines with J gene TRBJ1-1; TRBD1 aligns across 7 bases. The ends lost 7 bases at V and 3 bases at J; junction bases unmatched: 8. The CDR3 is made up of 13 amino acids. Germline CDR1 is SQVTM and CDR2 is ANQGSEA. The DNA of the CDR3 is TGCAGCGCCGGGGACAGTCGAGACACTGAAGCTTTCTTT. As protein: CSAGDSRDTEAFF.

This chain connects TRBV2 to TRBJ2-1; D gene uncertain. Per germline, CDR1 SNHLY and CDR2 FYNNEI. V was clipped by 3 bases and J by 2 bases, with 5 bases between them. CDR3 length: 13 residues. In nucleotides, the CDR3 is TGTGCCAGCAGTGAGGGGACCTACAATGAGCAGTTCTTC. Its protein product is CASSEGTYNEQFF.

This clonotype was observed a single time. The CDR3 reads CASALRTGFSPLHF. CDR3 sequence (DNA): TGTGCCAGCGCGCTCCGAACAGGGTTTTCACCCCTCCACTTT. This chain connects TRBV7-9 to TRBJ1-6, with a possible D match to TRBD1 (6 bases). The CDR3 is made up of 14 amino acids. Per the germline V gene, CDR1 is SEHNR and CDR2 is FQNEAQ (reference sequence). Trimming took 8 bases from V and 9 from J, leaving 17 bases between them.

V usage is TRBV29-1 and J usage is TRBJ2-3, with 8 bases aligning to TRBD2. The CDR3 extends over 16 amino acids. In germline, CDR1 is SQVTM, CDR2 ANQGSEA. Trimming cost V 1 base and J 2 bases; bases outside gene matches: 8. The CDR3 nucleotides read TGCAGCGTTGAAGCGGCGGGGGGCGCCGTCACAGATACGCAGTATTTT. It encodes CSVEAAGGAVTDTQYF.

The gene calls are TRBV27 and TRBJ2-1, with a weak D call TRBD2 (7 bases). The CDR3 is made up of 16 amino acids. V was trimmed by 6 bases and J by 4 bases, leaving 19 bases between them. Germline loops: CDR1 MNHEY, CDR2 SMNVEV (reference sequence). The CDR3, as DNA: TGTGCCAGCAGCATCGCAAGGGGGGGTAGTTACAATGAGCAGTTCTTC. Translating it yields CASSIARGGSYNEQFF.